The clone carrying this T cell receptor beta chain was picked up one time. Antigen: not known. V lost 5 bases, J lost 11 bases, and 25 bases lay in between. This CDR3 is built from 15 residues. CDR1 DFQATT and CDR2 SNEGSKA come from the germline V gene (reference sequence). The data were taken from a study of T cells in Graves' hyperthyroidism and ophthalmopathy. Points from the study as a whole: Blood shared most expanded thyroid clonotypes above 0.001. Separating ophthalmopathy from stable hyperthyroidism was achieved by a 13 V-J model.

The source material, RNA transcripts, was used to amplify TCR beta CDR3 regions. Using the HTBI primer set, a first-round RT-PCR was run on the TCR CDR3. TCRdb analysed the multiplex PCR reads with MiXCR anew, one entry per CDR3 protein. The data hold approximately 590,000 distinct CDR3 sequences, with around 45% observed a single time. This chain uses TRBV20-1 with TRBJ1-5; D not certain. Sequences were obtained from peripheral blood or thyroid tissue (not recorded which). The clonotype originates from a woman between 18 and 30 years old with Graves' hyperthyroidism. The CDR3 DNA is TGCAGTGCTCGGACTAGCGGGAGTGCTCGAGAGACCCAGCATTTT. Encoded protein: CSARTSGSARETQHF.